This T cell receptor beta chain was identified during a study of shared clonotypes between healthy human individuals. Turning to the study itself: Donors had three CD4 naive, three CD4 memory, two CD8 naive and one CD8 memory plate apiece.

With regard to this clone: The antigen remains undetermined.

In the naive CD8 group, cells lacked CD45RO and were positively selected for CCR7, so terminally differentiated effector memory CD45RA+ cells were left out. The table came from immunoSEQ multiplex PCR; TCRdb's copy has only in-frame clones and leaves some out. The profile shows hundreds of thousands of clones, approximately 95% of them singletons. The CDR3 length is 15 residues. From germline, CDR1 is KGHSH and CDR2 LQKENI. After removal of 0 bases from V and 3 bases from J, the junction contained 2 bases not matched to a gene. Study-level points and caveats: The represented genetic and exposure-history diversity was limited by the small number of donors. Unshared clonotypes carried lower generation probabilities than those common to all four donors.

The sequencing sample was made of naive CD8+ T cells sorted from blood. The source of this sequence is a woman in her twenties or thirties in good health. The chain is built from TRBV18 and TRBJ2-7; 10 bases are a match to TRBD2. The CDR3 sequence: CASSPPSSGSYEQYF. DNA of the CDR3: TGTGCCAGCTCACCACCGTCTAGCGGGAGCTACGAGCAGTACTTC.